This TCR beta chain was profiled in a study of cytomegalovirus exposure and HLA in healthy donors (dated by TCRdb to 2016 to 2017). Describing the broader study: In an earlier analysis of approximately 500 of the donors, approximately 260 Gb of sequence data and 90 million to 120 million unique TCR beta sequences from about 190 million T cells were reported. Approximately 310 gigabases of sequencing data and approximately 80 million unique TCR sequences were included in an early release covering roughly 600 HLA-typed donors. Of the roughly 400 genotyped donors, 75% to 85% were placed in the genetic ancestry cluster associated with self-reported Caucasian donors. The study aimed to test whether signatures of past pathogen exposure could be identified by cataloging public T cell receptors. The study profiled the T cell repertoires of hundreds of subjects by immunosequencing and related them to cytomegalovirus serostatus. In addition to the first cohort of 650 to 750 subjects, a separate validation cohort of approximately 120 different subjects was used. The study combined high-throughput TCR immunosequencing, statistical association of individual TCRs with disease status, and machine learning to predict cytomegalovirus infection status. A later analysis re-examined previously published TCR beta repertoires from more than 600 donors and added high-resolution HLA genotyping to investigate patterns of TCR occurrence. In the later analysis, no new phenotypic data were used to find candidate immune exposures; instead, reliance was placed on TCR beta sequences and their occurrence across donors. To decide whether each TCR beta V gene segment behaved as functional or pseudogenic, an earlier analysis of several hundred of the donors relied on high-throughput TCR beta sequencing. Donor age, sex, ethnicity and CMV serostatus were compiled alongside the repertoire data. A later genetic analysis used genome-wide SNP genotypes for about 60% of the 666 donors, treating that subset as a discovery cohort. Every discovery cohort repertoire had been produced on one sequencing platform. Class I and class II HLA loci were covered by the typing at four-digit resolution. The number of typed donors differed by locus: about 620-630 for A, B, C, DRB1 and DQB1; some 500 for DQA1; approximately 600 for DPA1; and approximately 450 for DPB1. Several DR-DQ haplotypes were treated as single units for association and clustering because of strong linkage in the cohort. On average, around 200,000 unique TCR beta nucleotide sequences were sequenced per donor among 398 genotyped donors of the cohort, with 15% to 20% of those sequences being non-productive. The paper's findings and limits, for the study overall: Because counts were too low, roughly 17 rarely observed V segments, including chromosome 9 orphons, were left out of the earlier analysis of 587 of the donors. When HLA alleles, especially DR and DQ, strongly co-occurred, TCR associations were difficult to assign to individual alleles. The authors suggested that the approach could potentially be extended to other disease states and immunological phenotypes. A later analysis reported that several top co-occurrence clusters appeared linked to parvovirus B19, influenza, CMV and Epstein-Barr virus. While some public TCRs were present in many individuals, most TCR sequences turned up only very rarely across donors. Most CMV-associated TCR beta chains appeared to be HLA-restricted in a later analysis, and the HLA associations seemed to be driven largely by CMV exposure. Immune exposure information for the cohort was limited to CMV serostatus. The cohort was sequenced for TCR beta chains only, and without alpha or paired-chain data the features that could be detected were limited. V-gene and J-gene trimming of TCR beta chains was associated with a missense DCLRE1C variant in a later genetic analysis, and the association was replicated in an independent cohort. A further reported finding was that TCR beta sequences accurately predicted the HLA-A and HLA-B alleles for most subjects in the first cohort. Specific HLA alleles were associated with 15,000 to 20,000 TCR beta sequences at a false discovery rate of 0.05 in a later analysis. An earlier analysis of roughly 570 of the donors showed that most TCR beta V segments appeared in productive rearrangements either about 87% or about 30% of the time, which broadly matched IMGT annotations. In a later analysis, TCR association rates were found to vary across HLA loci, with the most associated TCRs seen for DRB1 alleles and the fewest for HLA-C alleles. Three of the identified cytomegalovirus-associated TCR beta chains were confirmed in vitro to be specific for cytomegalovirus antigens. A cluster of highly shared sequence variants was judged likely to represent a technical artifact of the sequencing pipeline. A total of fewer than 200 TCR beta chains were listed by the study as associated with cytomegalovirus. Because HLA typing was unavailable for some donors at each locus, only the typed subset was used in association tests. In a later genetic analysis, fewer N-insertions in productive TCRs were reported among donors in an Asian-associated ancestry cluster than the roughly 700-donor mean. Sequencing depth was assumed to be roughly uniform across donors in the presence/absence analyses, though that assumption may not hold. Linkage disequilibrium might explain the correlated functional status among segregating V segments, but an unknown experimental factor could not be excluded. Some IMGT-functional V segments, including TRBV6-2 and TRBV6-3, could not be told apart with the 87-base-pair reads, so those segments were excluded. The classifier was reported to diagnose cytomegalovirus status with high specificity and sensitivity in both the original cohort and the validation cohort. Compared with equally common non-associated chains, HLA-associated TCR beta chains in a later analysis were more clonally expanded and had lower generation probabilities.

In the case of this clone: Its antigen remains unidentified.

The cohort comprised 710 or so healthy bone marrow donors. Cohort members were all nominally healthy when sampled, although unrecorded immune exposures were likely present. The donor tested CMV seropositive, placing the donor among the roughly 300 seropositive members of the cohort. A peripheral blood sample was collected from each donor, and TCR beta sequencing was performed on peripheral blood mononuclear cells. Genomic DNA extraction from the blood cell samples was performed with the Qiagen DNeasy Blood Extraction Kit. Library preparation used the immunoSEQ multiplex PCR assay. The multiplex PCR relied on a mix of 60 forward primers for TCR Vbeta segments and 13 reverse primers for TCR Jbeta segments. The CDR3 region of rearranged TCR beta genes was amplified from genomic DNA with a multiplex PCR assay. The amplified TCR beta libraries were sequenced on the Illumina HiSeq System as 87-base-pair reads. As for the authors' bioinformatics: A later analysis counted tens of millions of unique TCR beta chains across the 666 repertoires, and some 11 million of these chains were shared by at least two donors. A nearest-neighbor algorithm error-corrected the raw reads and collapsed the reads into unique sequences, merging closely related sequences to remove PCR and sequencing errors. CDR3 sequences were aligned to IMGT reference sequences to assign V, D and J gene segments. For a sequence to be retained, a match of at least six nucleotides was required to both a V gene segment and a J gene segment. Rearrangements were classified as productive when the CDR3 lacked stop codons and remained in frame with V and J, and all other rearrangements were classified as non-productive. Following IMGT convention, CDR3 was defined as the stretch from the second conserved V-encoded cysteine to the conserved J-encoded phenylalanine. The earlier analysis of 587 of the donors excluded any sequence lacking an unambiguous match to a single V gene segment. An earlier analysis of several hundred of the donors called V segments functional above 56.7% productive rearrangements and segregating when the between-donor standard deviation exceeded 5%. A statistical classification framework was built to diagnose cytomegalovirus status from the catalog of TCR beta chain sequences. In a later analysis, V and J genes were assigned by comparing TCR nucleotide sequences against IMGT/GENE-DB human TR gene sequences. In a later analysis, CDR3 sequences and most-parsimonious VDJ recombination scenarios were assigned using the TCRdist pipeline. In a later analysis, every TCR beta chain was defined by the combination of its CDR3 amino acid sequence and its V-gene family, and reads without a unique V-gene family were dropped. A later analysis removed 500 to 600 highly shared, low-generation-probability nucleotide sequences to deal with suspected cross-contamination and a sequencing artifact. In a later analysis, a clonal expansion index for each public chain was calculated from normalized within-repertoire ranks of inferred template counts. In a later analysis, generation probabilities were computed with a VDJ recombination model fitted to out-of-frame rearrangements, and the resulting probabilities were checked against IGoR. Hypergeometric tests were used in a later analysis to score TCR-TCR, TCR-HLA and TCR-CMV co-occurrence, with a repertoire-size bias correction applied to the TCR pairs. False discovery rates were estimated in a later analysis by permuting HLA or CMV assignments 20 times. In a later analysis, co-occurring TCRs were grouped using DBSCAN, and TCRdist sequence similarity was added for clustering within HLA-allele-positive subsets. For co-occurrence clustering, repertoires with fewer than 30,000 or more than 120,000 public chains were excluded, along with 5 or 6 repertoires with anomalous nucleotide sharing. TCRdb took over this immuneACCESS table, retaining in-frame rearrangements with V and J assigned. Such tables are incomplete; in checked studies, under half of the missing clones stem from an unresolved V gene, and the remainder is unexplained. V, J and clone size derive from that table, while D and trimming were established from the DNA sequence. The sample has about 190,000 clones on record. About 0.9% of the sample lies in the top ten.

The CDR3 runs 15 residues from the cysteine to the phenylalanine. This entry keeps only the CDR3 DNA: 45 bases, framed from base 1. Reading the germline V gene gives CDR1 SGHDT and CDR2 YYEEEE. The trim is 5 bases for V and 1 base for J, with a gap of 12 bases between the germline ends. The rearrangement combines TRBV5-6 with TRBJ2-2; TRBD1 is a weak D gene call, 6 bases matching. The specimen sequenced was PBMCs. This receptor was obtained from a woman younger than 45 in good health and CMV-seropositive. The CDR3 region reads CASRRTTGNTGELFF. Here is the DNA: TGTGCCAGCAGGCGTACGACAGGGAACACCGGGGAGCTGTTTTTT.